This T cell receptor (beta chain) was documented in a study of T cell repertoires in cytomegalovirus infection. Study information: An indication of both CMV infection and matching HLA type came from public TCR beta signatures. Notes on the study in general: What dominated the ex vivo response were HLA-C-restricted CMV-specific TCR beta clonotypes. There were carriers of CMV plus the relevant HLA, and cumulative public TCR beta family frequency identified them.

This clonotype came up a few times. Its antigen is unknown. This CDR3 is 14 amino acids long. Trimming left V 1 base short and J 2 bases short, with 10 bases between. Germline values: CDR1 SGHDT, CDR2 YYEEEE. TCRdb analysed the reads with MiXCR anew, one entry per CDR3 protein. The table has under 300,000 distinct CDR3 sequences, around 15% seen once. The J gene is TRBJ2-7, the V gene TRBV5-6; D unclear. Sequencing input: CD8+ T cells from PBMCs. This receptor was taken from a human donor in good health (CMV status not recorded). Some clones in this sample may be carry-over from other donors' samples. CDR3 DNA: TGTGCCAGCAGCTTGACAATTAGGACCTACGAGCAGTACTTC. Amino acids: CASSLTIRTYEQYF.